The entry that follows covers one TCR beta chain sequence. Its antigen is as yet unknown. This sample was taken from a study of cytomegalovirus exposure and HLA in healthy donors. The germline V gene has CDR1 LNHDA and CDR2 SQIVND (reference sequence). V lost 6 bases to trimming and J lost 0 bases, with 9 bases between them. The CDR3 runs to 15 residues. Findings and limits, study-wide: Cytomegalovirus status, reportedly, was diagnosed with high specificity and sensitivity by the classifier.

This table comes from immunoSEQ multiplex PCR, and its TCRdb copy is limited to in-frame clones, with some not included. Of about 78,000 clones in the sample, approximately 95% are singletons; the top ten hold around 1.6%. Sequencing used PBMCs. The chain links TRBV19 to TRBJ2-6; the D is unclear. This TCR derives from a man aged 18 to 29 in good health and CMV-seropositive. The CDR3 bases are TGTGCCAGTAGGCCCACGGGCTCTGGGGCCAACGTCCTGACTTTC. Its protein product is CASRPTGSGANVLTF. Together with reference TRBV19 and TRBJ2-6, the CDR3 gives the full variable domain: DGGITQSPKYLFRKEGQNVTLSCEQNLNHDAMYWYRQDPGQGLRLIYYSQIVNDFQKGDIAEGYSVSREKKESFPLTVTSAQKNPTAFYLCASRPTGSGANVLTFGAGSRLTVL.